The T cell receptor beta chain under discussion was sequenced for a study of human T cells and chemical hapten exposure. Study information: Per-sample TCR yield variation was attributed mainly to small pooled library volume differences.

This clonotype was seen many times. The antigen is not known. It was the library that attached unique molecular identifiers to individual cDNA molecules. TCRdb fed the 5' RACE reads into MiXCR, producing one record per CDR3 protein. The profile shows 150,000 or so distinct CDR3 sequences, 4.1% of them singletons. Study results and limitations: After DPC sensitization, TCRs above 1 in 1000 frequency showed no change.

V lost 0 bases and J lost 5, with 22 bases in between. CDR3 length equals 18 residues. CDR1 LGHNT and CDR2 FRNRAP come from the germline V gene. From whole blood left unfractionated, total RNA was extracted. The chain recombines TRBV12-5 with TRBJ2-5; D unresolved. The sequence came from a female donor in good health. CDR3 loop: CASGLVPDGLPSTETQYF. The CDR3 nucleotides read TGTGCTAGTGGTTTGGTACCCGATGGTCTGCCTAGTACTGAGACCCAGTACTTC.